The entry below describes one T cell receptor (beta chain). Original analysis: Scientists estimated how many nucleated cells there were by amplifying reference gene primers. TCRdb's table, derived via immunoSEQ multiplex PCR, lists solely in-frame clones and lacks some. The V and J calls and clone size were taken over from that table, and D and trimming were inferred from the DNA. This sample has approximately 180,000 clones, with 85% to 90% found just once. There are 14 residues in the CDR3. Germline assignment: CDR1 ENHRY and CDR2 SYGVKD. Trimming took 7 bases from V and 15 from J, leaving 24 bases between them. This specimen belongs to a study of blood T cell repertoires in COVID-19.

This chain joins TRBV10-3 and TRBJ1-4, with D perhaps matching TRBD1 (6 bases). The receptor's source is a woman between 65 and 79 years old with COVID-19, enrolled during active disease. The sequencing input was peripheral blood. The CDR3 DNA reads TGTGCCATCATGGGGCGGACAGTTTTTTCCGAAATGTTTTTT. Protein sequence: CAIMGRTVFSEMFF.